These T cell receptor beta chains were read from a single sample in a study of T cells in Graves' hyperthyroidism and ophthalmopathy. One entry per CDR3 protein results from TCRdb running MiXCR on the multiplex PCR reads. The sample holds a few hundred thousand distinct CDR3 sequences, 20% to 30% seen once. The material sequenced was blood. These TCRs come from a man between 50 and 59 years old with Graves' hyperthyroidism. The CDR3 runs from the conserved cysteine through the conserved F or W. Fields, in order: V gene, clone size, D gene, J gene, CDR3 DNA, CDR3 protein. D genes are given only for firm matches. The size of a clone is reported for some rows only, either as once, few or many, or as a class for expanded clones.

TRBV28	once	TRBD1	TRBJ1-2	TGTGCCAGCAGTTTACCCGGTCCGACAGGGAAGGGCTACACCTTC	CASSLPGPTGKGYTF
TRBV5-1	.	.	TRBJ2-7	TGCGCCAGCAGCCCGGCTGGCGGGACGGGACGCTACGAGCAGTACTTC	CASSPAGGTGRYEQYF
TRBV2	many	TRBD2	TRBJ2-1	TGTGCCAACTCCGGTGGACTAGCGGGAAGAAATGAGCAGTTCTTC	CANSGGLAGRNEQFF
TRBV6-1	few	.	TRBJ1-1	TGTGCCAGCAGTTGGGCCTCAGGCGCCCGAGGAGCTTTCTTT	CASSWASGARGAFF
TRBV7-2	.	.	TRBJ1-2	TGTGCCAGCAGCTTTCGACGCGACTATGGCTACACCTTC	CASSFRRDYGYTF
TRBV11-2	many	TRBD1	TRBJ2-7	TGTGCCAGCAAGATCCAGGACAGGGGGTCCACCTACGAGCAGTACTTC	CASKIQDRGSTYEQYF
TRBV11-2	few	.	TRBJ2-4	TGTGCCAGCAGCTTAGAGGGGCGGAACATTCAGTACTTC	CASSLEGRNIQYF
TRBV20-1	.	TRBD1	TRBJ2-3	TGCAGTGCTAGCCCTACGCAGGGGGCAGCGGATACGCAGTATTTT	CSASPTQGAADTQYF
TRBV18	.	TRBD2	TRBJ2-7	TGTGCCAGCTCCCTACCACCTGGGACTAGCGGGAAATCTTACGAGCAGTACTTC	CASSLPPGTSGKSYEQYF
TRBV11-2	many	.	TRBJ1-1	TGTGCCAGCAGCTTAGCAGGCGGGGAGAACACTGAAGCTTTCTTT	CASSLAGGENTEAFF
TRBV30	once	TRBD1	TRBJ1-2	TGTGCCTGGAGTTCTATCCCGGGACAGGGGGCGGGTGGTCGGTATGGCTACACCTTC	CAWSSIPGQGAGGRYGYTF
TRBV6-1	few	.	TRBJ2-3	TGTGCCAGCAGTGCCCGGTCGGGGTTCACAGATACGCAGTATTTT	CASSARSGFTDTQYF
TRBV6-2/TRBV6-3	.	.	TRBJ2-7	TGTGCCAGCAGTTCTCCGAAGTACGAGCAGTACTTC	CASSSPKYEQYF
TRBV7-9	.	.	TRBJ1-1	TGTGCCAGCAGTACAGCCACGAACACTGAAGCTTTCTTT	CASSTATNTEAFF
TRBV3-1	.	TRBD2	TRBJ2-1	TGTGCCAGCAGCCCCCTAGCGGGGGGGCCATCCAATGAGCAGTTCTTC	CASSPLAGGPSNEQFF
TRBV11-2	many	.	TRBJ2-1	TGTGCCAGCAGCTCCCGGGACCCCTCCAATGAGCAGTTCTTC	CASSSRDPSNEQFF
TRBV6-1	.	.	TRBJ1-1	TGTGCCAGCAGCGCCGGGACCAACACTGAAGCTTTCTTT	CASSAGTNTEAFF
TRBV3-1	.	.	TRBJ2-3	TGTGCCAGCAGCCAAGATCCGGACGCGACTAGCACAGATACGCAGTATTTT	CASSQDPDATSTDTQYF
TRBV13	.	.	TRBJ2-3	TGTGCCACCCGAAGGGGGACCAGCCAATATACGCAGTATTTT	CATRRGTSQYTQYF
TRBV20-1	.	.	TRBJ2-7	TGCAGTGCCAGAGGGGCTAGTTTAGACGAGCAGTACTTC	CSARGASLDEQYF
TRBV12-3/TRBV12-4	few	TRBD1	TRBJ2-7	TGTGCCAGCAGTTTGGCACAGGGGATCTACGAGCAGTACTTC	CASSLAQGIYEQYF
TRBV20-1	.	.	TRBJ2-3	TGCAGTGCTAGCCCTATGGCAGATACGCAGTATTTT	CSASPMADTQYF
TRBV24-1	few	.	TRBJ2-2	TGTGCCACCGAGGGACCGAACACCGGGGAGCTGTTTTTT	CATEGPNTGELFF
TRBV20-1	few	.	TRBJ2-5	TGCAGTGCTAGAGAAATAGAGACCCAGTACTTC	CSAREIETQYF
TRBV11-3	.	TRBD1	TRBJ2-7	TGTGCCAGCAGTAAAGGGACAGACCTAACCCACTCCTACGAGCAGTACTTC	CASSKGTDLTHSYEQYF
TRBV3-1	many	TRBD2	TRBJ2-5	TGTGCCAGCAGCCAGAGCGGGAGAGAAGAGACCCAGTACTTC	CASSQSGREETQYF
TRBV28	.	TRBD2	TRBJ2-1	TGTGCCAGCAGTTTACCGGGACTAGCGGGTAGGGAGCAGTTCTTC	CASSLPGLAGREQFF
TRBV29-1	.	TRBD1	TRBJ2-3	TGCAGCGTTGAGAGGACAGGGGCAGTGGATACGCAGTATTTT	CSVERTGAVDTQYF
TRBV29-1	.	.	TRBJ2-3	TGCAGCGCCGGCGGGCAAATCACAGATACGCAGTATTTT	CSAGGQITDTQYF
TRBV20-1	.	.	TRBJ2-5	TGCAGTGCTGTAGACTCCCAGACAAGGGAGACCCAGTACTTC	CSAVDSQTRETQYF
TRBV12-3/TRBV12-4	many	.	TRBJ1-1	TGTGCCAGCAGTTTAAGTGGGCGGATGAACACTGAAGCTTTCTTT	CASSLSGRMNTEAFF
TRBV3-1	many	TRBD2	TRBJ2-1	TGTGCCAGCAGCCTGGGGCTAGCGGGAAGTGAGCAGTTCTTC	CASSLGLAGSEQFF
TRBV27	.	TRBD2	TRBJ2-7	TGTGCCAGCAGTCTTTTTTTAGCGGGAGCGTCCTACGAGCAGTACTTC	CASSLFLAGASYEQYF
TRBV6-1	few	.	TRBJ2-7	TGTGCCAGCAGGGGGGGGGGCGCCGGTTCCCACGAGCAGTACTTC	CASRGGGAGSHEQYF
TRBV3-1	few	TRBD1	TRBJ1-1	TGTGCCAGCAGCCAGCCCCGGACAGGGGGCACCGCTGAAGCTTTCTTT	CASSQPRTGGTAEAFF
TRBV2	many	.	TRBJ2-1	TGTGCCAGCAGTGAAATGAATGAGCAGTTCTTC	CASSEMNEQFF
TRBV7-7	.	TRBD2	TRBJ2-5	TGTGCCAGCAGCTTAGGAGCGGGAGCCTCCGGGGAGGCCCAGTACTTC	CASSLGAGASGEAQYF
TRBV2	.	TRBD1	TRBJ1-3	TGTGCCAGCAGCCCGGAGGGACAGGGTGGAAACACCATATATTTT	CASSPEGQGGNTIYF
TRBV28	many	.	TRBJ2-1	TGTGCCAGCAGTTTATCGGAGGGTGAGCAGTTCTTC	CASSLSEGEQFF
TRBV28	few	.	TRBJ1-5	TGTGCCAGCAGTCCCCCGCCGATCAATCAGCCCCAGCATTTT	CASSPPPINQPQHF
TRBV29-1	many	.	TRBJ2-1	TGCAGCGTTGGAATCAATGAGCAGTTCTTC	CSVGINEQFF
TRBV3-1	.	TRBD1	TRBJ2-7	TGTGCCAGCAGCCTCCGGGACAGGGGTTCCTACGAGCAGTACTTC	CASSLRDRGSYEQYF
TRBV27	few	.	TRBJ2-7	TGTGCCAGCAAAGGGGGCGGGAGGATTGAATCCTACGAGCAGTACTTC	CASKGGGRIESYEQYF
TRBV7-2	.	.	TRBJ2-7	TGTGCCAGCAGCTTGGATCCCTTTGGGGACTACGAGCAGTACTTC	CASSLDPFGDYEQYF
TRBV2	many	TRBD1	TRBJ2-7	TGTGCCAGCAGTGAAGGACCGGGACAGGGTCCCTACGAGCAGTACTTC	CASSEGPGQGPYEQYF
TRBV12-5	few	.	TRBJ2-3	TGTGCTATCCCGACAGATACGCAGTATTTT	CAIPTDTQYF
TRBV7-9	many	TRBD2	TRBJ2-7	TGTGCCAGCAGCTTAGTGTCTAGCGGGAGTGGCGAGCAGTACTTC	CASSLVSSGSGEQYF
TRBV7-9	few	.	TRBJ1-2	TGTGCCAGCAGCTTGAGGGGTGGGCTCTTTGGCTACACCTTC	CASSLRGGLFGYTF
TRBV11-3	.	.	TRBJ2-1	TGTGCCAGCAGCTTAGGGGGGGTCAAGGAGCAGTTCTTC	CASSLGGVKEQFF
TRBV19	.	TRBD2	TRBJ2-1	TGTGCCAGTAGAAAGGGACTAGCGGGAATGTGGGAGCAGTTCTTC	CASRKGLAGMWEQFF
TRBV20-1	.	TRBD2	TRBJ2-3	TGCAGTGCTAGAGGCGGGGCGGGAGGGCAGAGCACAGATACGCAGTATTTT	CSARGGAGGQSTDTQYF
TRBV11-1	.	.	TRBJ2-7	TGTGCCAGCAGCTCCGACACTTTGTTCGAGCAGTACTTC	CASSSDTLFEQYF
TRBV6-1	few	.	TRBJ2-6	TGTGCCAGCAGTTTCTTTGGGGCCAACGTCCTGACTTTC	CASSFFGANVLTF
TRBV28	few	.	TRBJ1-5	TGTGCCAGCAGTCTTACAGGCGGGCCTCAGCCCCAGCATTTT	CASSLTGGPQPQHF
TRBV19	few	.	TRBJ2-4	TGTGCCAGTAGTATGGGGGGAGGCGCCAAAAACATTCAGTACTTC	CASSMGGGAKNIQYF
TRBV11-2	few	.	TRBJ1-2	TGTGCCAGCAGCTCCCGGTTAGGGGACTATGGCTACACCTTC	CASSSRLGDYGYTF
TRBV4-1	.	.	TRBJ2-1	TGCGCCAGCAGCCAAGAAGCTCTGGCAGGGCGCAATGAGCAGTTCTTC	CASSQEALAGRNEQFF
TRBV7-9	few	TRBD2	TRBJ2-1	TGTGCCAGCAGCTTAGGTAGCGGGAGAAACAATGAGCAGTTCTTC	CASSLGSGRNNEQFF
TRBV19	.	.	TRBJ1-2	TGTGCCAGTAAAGTGGGGGATCAAGGCTATGGCTACACCTTC	CASKVGDQGYGYTF
TRBV3-1	.	TRBD1	TRBJ1-6	TGTGCCGGCAGTCACAGGGGTTATAATTCACCCCTCCACTTT	CAGSHRGYNSPLHF